These 30 T cell receptor beta chains were sequenced from one sample in a study of a mutant IDH1 vaccine in newly diagnosed glioma. The repertoire was sequenced with immunoSEQ multiplex PCR; TCRdb's copy has only in-frame clones and lacks some. The sample shows tens of thousands of clones, over 75% of them seen only once. As to time point: week 47, end of study. Each vaccine dose was 300 ug of mutant IDH1 20-mer peptide, with topical imiquimod. No antigen is known for these receptors. Sequencing used PBMCs, obtained from a glioma patient whose treatment included an IDH1 peptide vaccine. The receptor set was obtained from a woman aged 40 to 50 with glioma. Some clones in this sample may be carry-over from other donors' samples.

This chain joins TRBV4-1 and TRBJ1-1, with D maybe TRBD1 (5 bases). V was pared by 4 bases and J by 0 bases, with 33 bases between. Germline V gene lookup returns CDR1 MGHRA and CDR2 YSYEKL. This CDR3 region has 22 residues. In DNA, the CDR3 is TGCGCCAGCAGCCCTAATAGGCTTGGGGGATCGAAGTTGTTCGGGATGAACACTGAAGCTTTCTTT. This gives the protein CASSPNRLGGSKLFGMNTEAFF.

This clone came up a few times. The chain has TRBV6-5 and TRBJ2-7; either TRBD1 or TRBD2 may fit D (5 bases each). CDR3 length: 14 residues. V was cut by 8 bases and J by 4 bases, with 18 bases left in between. The germline V gene has CDR1 MNHEY and CDR2 SVGAGI. The CDR3 sequence is CASATGPGTYEQYF. CDR3 nucleotides: TGTGCCAGCGCCACCGGCCCCGGGACGTACGAGCAGTACTTC.

The chain uses TRBV18 and TRBJ2-7, with D perhaps matching TRBD2 (7 bases). Germline V gives CDR1 KGHSH, CDR2 LQKENI. This CDR3 has 15 amino acids. Trimming cost V 0 bases and J 5 bases, with 14 bases left between them. This chain's CDR3 is CASSPPEGGGNEQYF. The CDR3 DNA is TGTGCCAGCTCACCACCAGAGGGAGGGGGGAACGAGCAGTACTTC.

J is TRBJ2-6 and V is TRBV9, with 8 bases identical to TRBD1. The germline V gene has CDR1 SGDLS and CDR2 YYNGEE. After removal of 3 bases from V and 0 bases from J, the junction contained 8 bases not matched to a gene. This CDR3 has 18 amino acids. The CDR3 coding sequence is TGTGCCAGCAGCGCCGCCGGGACAGGACACTCTGGGGCCAACGTCCTGACTTTC. Amino acid sequence: CASSAAGTGHSGANVLTF.

This clone occurred a few times. CDR3 nucleotide sequence: TGTGCCAGCAGTGTAAAACTGAACACTGAAGCTTTCTTT. This codes for CASSVKLNTEAFF. The chain recombines TRBV2 with TRBJ1-1; D not certain. Trimming removed 4 bases at V and 0 bases at J, with 6 bases between. This CDR3 has 13 amino acids. From germline, CDR1 is SNHLY and CDR2 FYNNEI.

The J gene is TRBJ2-7, the V gene TRBV6-6; 7 positions agree with TRBD2. Germline CDR1 MNHNY, CDR2 SVGAGI (reference sequence). This CDR3 is 14 amino acids long. J was trimmed by 7 bases and V by 8 bases; bases with no gene match: 14. CDR3 coding DNA: TGTGCCAGCCTGGGACTGGCGGGAGCGGGTGAGCAGTACTTC. It encodes CASLGLAGAGEQYF.

About this clone: Other nucleotide sequences from this sample produce the same CDR3. CDR3 in DNA: TGCAGCGTTGTTCGTCATGCGGCAGGGAACACTGAAGCTTTCTTT. It translates to CSVVRHAAGNTEAFF. The chain recombines TRBV29-1 with TRBJ1-1; D unclear. Trimming took off 4 bases at V and 1 base at J, with 16 bases between the two ends. The CDR3 length is 15 residues. Germline V gene data show CDR1 as SQVTM and CDR2 as ANQGSEA.

The chain employs TRBV5-6 and TRBJ2-2; D is perhaps TRBD1 (5 bases). The V gene's germline CDR1 is SGHDT and CDR2 YYEEEE. The CDR3 is 16 residues long. V dropped 0 bases and J dropped 3 bases, with 12 bases sitting between them. The CDR3 DNA reads as TGTGCCAGCAGCTTGGCCCGGGTCAGGGACACCGGGGAGCTGTTTTTT. It codes for CASSLARVRDTGELFF.

Here the CDR3 reads CASSYGRDTEAFF. Here the CDR3 DNA reads TGTGCCAGCAGTTACGGGAGGGACACTGAAGCTTTCTTT. The rearrangement links TRBV6-5 to TRBJ1-1; D is unresolved. Trimming took 2 bases from V and 3 from J, leaving 7 bases between them. Germline V gene data show CDR1 as MNHEY and CDR2 as SVGAGI. The CDR3 covers 13 residues.

This clone showed up just a few times. The CDR3 loop is CASSLDGGYYGYTF. Here the CDR3 DNA reads TGTGCCAGCAGCTTAGATGGGGGCTACTATGGCTACACCTTC. The V gene is TRBV7-9, the J gene TRBJ1-2; perhaps TRBD1 as D (6 bases). The V gene lost 1 base and the J gene lost 3 bases, with 9 bases spanning the gap. This CDR3 comprises 14 residues. Per the germline V gene, CDR1 is SEHNR and CDR2 is FQNEAQ (reference sequence). Complete variable domain (other parts from reference TRBV7-9 and TRBJ1-2): DTGVSQNPRHKITKRGQNVTFRCDPISEHNRLYWYRQTLGQGPEFLTYFQNEAQLEKSRLLSDRFSAERPKGSFSTLEIQRTEQGDSAMYLCASSLDGGYYGYTFGSGTRLTVV.

The V gene is TRBV5-4, the J gene TRBJ2-5; perhaps D is TRBD1 or TRBD2 (6 bases each). The CDR3 extends over 16 amino acids. V dropped 4 bases and J dropped 2 bases, with 18 bases sitting between them. Germline values: CDR1 SGHNT, CDR2 YYREEE (reference sequence). CDR3 DNA sequence: TGTGCCAGCAGCCCGACCCGGGGGCCTCTACAAGAGACCCAGTACTTC. Translated: CASSPTRGPLQETQYF.

This clone was detected only once. The chain recombines TRBV5-1 with TRBJ1-2; D ambiguous. Germline V CDR1 and CDR2: SGHRS, YFSETQ. The ends were cut back, 2 bases at V and 2 bases at J, with 10 bases in the middle. The CDR3 is 14 amino acids. CDR3 nucleotides: TGCGCCAGCAGCTTCCAATTTACCAACTATGGCTACACCTTC. Translated, it gives CASSFQFTNYGYTF.

This chain links TRBV5-1 with TRBJ2-3, with D uncertain. Trimming removed 2 bases from V and 0 bases from J, with 13 bases in between. This CDR3 spans 16 amino acids. Germline CDR1 and CDR2: SGHRS and YFSETQ. The CDR3 protein is CASSLIPRSSTDTQYF. In DNA, the CDR3 is TGCGCCAGCAGCTTAATCCCAAGGTCTAGCACAGATACGCAGTATTTT.

In this sample, this clone turned up a few times. This chain uses TRBV30 with TRBJ2-3; D is uncertain. The V end lost 0 bases, the J end lost 2 bases, and 9 bases lay between the germline ends. The CDR3 totals 14 residues. Germline V CDR1 and CDR2: GTSNPN, SVGIG (reference sequence). The CDR3 nucleotides are TGTGCCTGGAGTGTGGGGTCTTTCACAGATACGCAGTATTTT. Its protein product is CAWSVGSFTDTQYF. Looking up the rest from reference TRBV30 and TRBJ2-3 gives the full variable domain: SQTIHQWPATLVQPVGSPLSLECTVEGTSNPNLYWYRQAAGRGLQLLFYSVGIGQISSEVPQNLSASRPQDRQFILSSKKLLLSDSGFYLCAWSVGSFTDTQYFGPGTRLTVL.

This chain uses TRBV5-1 with TRBJ1-6, with D hard to call. CDR1 is SGHRS and CDR2 is YFSETQ in the germline V gene. Trimming took 0 bases from V and 6 from J, leaving 7 bases between them. The CDR3 length is 14 residues. The CDR3 here is CASSLGGGNSPLHF. The CDR3, as DNA: TGCGCCAGCAGCTTGGGGGGAGGTAATTCACCCCTCCACTTT.

The chain employs TRBV7-9 and TRBJ2-7; D remains ambiguous. V was cut by 3 bases and J by 5 bases, with 8 bases left in between. This CDR3 comprises 12 residues. The V gene's germline CDR1 is SEHNR and CDR2 FQNEAQ (reference sequence). The CDR3 nucleotides are TGTGCCAGCAGCTTCGAGTCGAACGAGCAGTACTTC. It codes for CASSFESNEQYF.

CDR3 amino acids: CASSPLRQPEAFF. As DNA, the CDR3 is TGTGCCAGCTCACCACTCCGACAGCCTGAAGCTTTCTTT. The chain uses TRBV18 and TRBJ1-1; a possible D gene is TRBD1 (5 bases). CDR3 size: 13 residues. Trimming cost V 1 base and J 6 bases, with 9 bases left between them. The germline CDR1 and CDR2 sequences are KGHSH and LQKENI.

The CDR3 DNA is TGTGCCACCAGAACCGGGGGCACTGAAGCTTTCTTT. It codes for CATRTGGTEAFF. This sequence joins TRBV6-6 and TRBJ1-1; TRBD1 might be the D (5 bases). The CDR3 contains 12 residues. V lost 10 bases and J lost 4, with 13 bases in between. Per germline, CDR1 MNHNY and CDR2 SVGAGI (reference sequence).

The chain carries TRBV30 and TRBJ1-1; TRBD1 is a possible D gene (5 bases). This CDR3 has 13 amino acids. The germline gives CDR1 GTSNPN, CDR2 SVGIG (reference sequence). In DNA form, the CDR3 reads TGTGCGTCGGCGGGGGAGAGGGACACTGAAGCTTTCTTT. Translated: CASAGERDTEAFF.

V is TRBV4-3 and J is TRBJ1-5; possibly TRBD1 for D (6 bases). V dropped 2 bases and J dropped 4 bases, with 18 bases sitting between them. Germline V CDR1 and CDR2: LGHNA, YSLEER. This CDR3 has 17 amino acids. In nucleotides, the CDR3 is TGCGCCAGCAGCCAACTTTATGGCGAGGGACATAATCAGCCCCAGCATTTT. Protein sequence: CASSQLYGEGHNQPQHF.

The chain couples TRBV19 to TRBJ2-2, with D maybe TRBD2 (6 bases). Germline V gene sequence: CDR1 LNHDA, CDR2 SQIVND (reference sequence). V was cut by 5 bases and J by 5 bases, with 12 bases left in between. The CDR3 contains 14 residues. CDR3 sequence reads: CASSFMEGTGELFF. The CDR3 bases are TGTGCCAGTAGTTTCATGGAGGGGACCGGGGAGCTGTTTTTT.

The chain has TRBV5-5 and TRBJ2-2; D gene uncertain. The CDR3 contains 16 residues. Germline V gene lookup returns CDR1 SGHKS and CDR2 YYEKEE (reference sequence). Trimming pared 1 base from V and 0 bases from J, leaving 10 bases between. The CDR3 coding sequence is TGTGCCAGCAGCTTGAGGTGGCAAGCGAACACCGGGGAGCTGTTTTTT. Translating it yields CASSLRWQANTGELFF.

This clone was detected a few times. The rearrangement links TRBV6-4 to TRBJ1-2; perhaps TRBD1 as D (5 bases). In germline, CDR1 is MRHNA, CDR2 SNTAGT. V was pared by 10 bases and J by 7 bases, with 16 bases between. This CDR3 is 12 amino acids long. CDR3 sequence: CATRTPLGGYTF. DNA for the CDR3: TGTGCCACCCGGACACCTTTGGGTGGCTACACCTTC.

The count of this clone is one. The chain links TRBV4-3 to TRBJ2-3; the D gene is possibly TRBD2 (6 bases). The CDR3 loop spans 17 amino acids. The germline V gene has CDR1 LGHNA and CDR2 YSLEER. Trimming removed 1 base from V and 2 bases from J, with 16 bases in between. CDR3 sequence: CASSQGRGLGYTDTQYF. DNA for the CDR3: TGCGCCAGCAGCCAAGGGCGGGGTTTGGGGTACACAGATACGCAGTATTTT.

The chain joins TRBV18 to TRBJ1-2; no firm D call. The V end lost 4 bases, the J end lost 9 bases, and 12 bases lay between the germline ends. This CDR3 has 12 amino acids. Per the germline V gene, CDR1 is KGHSH and CDR2 is LQKENI. CDR3 DNA: TGTGCCAGCTCACAGGCAGGCGGGAGCTACACCTTC. Its translation is CASSQAGGSYTF.

The chain carries TRBV6-6 and TRBJ1-2, with D unresolved. This CDR3 is built from 11 residues. In germline, CDR1 is MNHNY, CDR2 SVGAGI (reference sequence). Deletions cut 5 bases from V and 7 bases from J, with 8 bases between. This CDR3 is CASSPSLGYTF. In DNA, the CDR3 is TGTGCCAGCAGTCCCTCTCTTGGCTACACCTTC.

V gene TRBV30 combines with J gene TRBJ1-2, with D possibly TRBD1 on 6 matching bases. Germline CDR1 reads GTSNPN; CDR2 reads SVGIG (reference sequence). The CDR3 is 13 residues long. With 5 bases removed from V and 4 bases from J, the gap between germline ends came to 14 bases. The CDR3 DNA is TGTGCCTGGTTGGAGGGGGAATTCTATGGCTACACCTTC. This translates into CAWLEGEFYGYTF.

J is TRBJ2-7 and V is TRBV18; 8 nucleotides agree with TRBD1. The germline CDR1 and CDR2 sequences are KGHSH and LQKENI. The ends lost 0 bases at V and 0 bases at J; junction bases unmatched: 1. There are 15 residues in the CDR3. The CDR3 loop is CASSPPGTGSYEQYF. The CDR3 DNA is TGTGCCAGCTCACCACCCGGGACAGGCTCCTACGAGCAGTACTTC.

V usage is TRBV2 and J usage is TRBJ1-1; D remains ambiguous. Trimming took off 4 bases at V and 3 bases at J, with 12 bases between the two ends. The CDR3 covers 14 residues. Per the germline V gene, CDR1 is SNHLY and CDR2 is FYNNEI. This CDR3 is CASSGDTLYTEAFF. As DNA, the CDR3 is TGTGCCAGCAGTGGTGATACCCTGTACACTGAAGCTTTCTTT.

The chain couples TRBV30 to TRBJ1-6, with a weak D call TRBD1 (5 bases). The V end lost 1 base, the J end lost 9 bases, and 10 bases lay between the germline ends. This CDR3 contains 13 residues. Germline CDR1 GTSNPN, CDR2 SVGIG (reference sequence). CDR3 bases: TGTGCCTGGAGTGAGGGGCGGCCTTCACCCCTCCACTTT. Amino acids: CAWSEGRPSPLHF.